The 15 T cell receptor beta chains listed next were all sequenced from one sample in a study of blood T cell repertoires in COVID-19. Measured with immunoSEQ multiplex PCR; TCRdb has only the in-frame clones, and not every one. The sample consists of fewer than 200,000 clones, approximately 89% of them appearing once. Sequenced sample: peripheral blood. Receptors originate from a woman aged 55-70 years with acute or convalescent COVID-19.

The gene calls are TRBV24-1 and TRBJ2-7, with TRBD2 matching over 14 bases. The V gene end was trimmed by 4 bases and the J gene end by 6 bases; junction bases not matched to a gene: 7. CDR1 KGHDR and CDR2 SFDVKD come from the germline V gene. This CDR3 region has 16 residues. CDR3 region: CATSEGTSGRIAEQYF. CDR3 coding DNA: TGTGCCACCAGTGAGGGGACTAGCGGGAGAATTGCCGAGCAGTACTTC.

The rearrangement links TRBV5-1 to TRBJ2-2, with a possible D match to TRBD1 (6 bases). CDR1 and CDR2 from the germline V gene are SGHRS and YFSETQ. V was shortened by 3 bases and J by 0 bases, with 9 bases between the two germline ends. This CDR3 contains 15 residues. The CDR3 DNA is TGCGCCAGCAGCTCGGGACATTCGAACACCGGGGAGCTGTTTTTT. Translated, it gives CASSSGHSNTGELFF.

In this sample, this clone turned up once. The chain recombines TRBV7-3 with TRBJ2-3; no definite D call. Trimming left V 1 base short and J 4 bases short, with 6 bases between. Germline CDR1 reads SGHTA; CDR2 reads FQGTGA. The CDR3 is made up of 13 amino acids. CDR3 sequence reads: CASSLRPSDTQYF. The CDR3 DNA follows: TGTGCCAGCAGCTTAAGGCCCTCAGATACGCAGTATTTT.

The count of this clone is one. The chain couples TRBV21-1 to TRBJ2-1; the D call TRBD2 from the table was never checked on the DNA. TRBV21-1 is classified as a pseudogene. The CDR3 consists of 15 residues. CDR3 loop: CASSNEGLAGDEQFF. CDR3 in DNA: TGTGCCAGCAGCAACGAGGGACTAGCGGGAGATGAGCAGTTCTTC.

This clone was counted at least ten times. This CDR3 reads CASSFGRDGLNEQFF. The CDR3 DNA follows: TGTGCCAGCAGCTTCGGGCGGGATGGGTTGAATGAGCAGTTCTTC. This sequence joins TRBV5-8 and TRBJ2-1; D is possibly TRBD2 (6 bases). V gave up 2 bases and J gave up 7 bases, with 16 bases separating them. Germline values: CDR1 SGHTS, CDR2 YDEGEE. This CDR3 is 15 amino acids long.

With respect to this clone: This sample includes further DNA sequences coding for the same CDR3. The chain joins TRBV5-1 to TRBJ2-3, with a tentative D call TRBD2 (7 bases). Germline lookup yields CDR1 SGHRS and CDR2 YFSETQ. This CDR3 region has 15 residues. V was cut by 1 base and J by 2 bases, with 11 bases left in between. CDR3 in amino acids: CASSLRGASTDTQYF. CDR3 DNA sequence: TGCGCCAGCAGCTTGCGGGGGGCCTCCACAGATACGCAGTATTTT.

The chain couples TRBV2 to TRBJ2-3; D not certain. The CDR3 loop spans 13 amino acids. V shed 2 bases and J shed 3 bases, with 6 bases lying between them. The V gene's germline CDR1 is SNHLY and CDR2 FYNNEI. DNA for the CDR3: TGTGCCAGCAGTGAAAGACTGACAGATACGCAGTATTTT. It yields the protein CASSERLTDTQYF.

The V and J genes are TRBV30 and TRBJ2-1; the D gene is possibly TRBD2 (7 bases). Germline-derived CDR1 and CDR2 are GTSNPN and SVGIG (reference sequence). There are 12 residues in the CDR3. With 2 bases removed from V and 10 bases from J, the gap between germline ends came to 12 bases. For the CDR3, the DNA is TGTGCCTGGAGTCAACAGGGAGGGGAGCAGTTCTTC. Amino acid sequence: CAWSQQGGEQFF. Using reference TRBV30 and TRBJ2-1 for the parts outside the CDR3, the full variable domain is SQTIHQWPATLVQPVGSPLSLECTVEGTSNPNLYWYRQAAGRGLQLLFYSVGIGQISSEVPQNLSASRPQDRQFILSSKKLLLSDSGFYLCAWSQQGGEQFFGPGTRLTVL.

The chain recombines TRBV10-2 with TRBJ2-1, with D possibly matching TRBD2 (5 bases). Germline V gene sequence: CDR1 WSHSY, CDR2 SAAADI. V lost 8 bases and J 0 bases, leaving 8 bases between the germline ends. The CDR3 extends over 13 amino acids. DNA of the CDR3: TGCGCCAGCCGGGATGTCTCCTACAATGAGCAGTTCTTC. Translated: CASRDVSYNEQFF.

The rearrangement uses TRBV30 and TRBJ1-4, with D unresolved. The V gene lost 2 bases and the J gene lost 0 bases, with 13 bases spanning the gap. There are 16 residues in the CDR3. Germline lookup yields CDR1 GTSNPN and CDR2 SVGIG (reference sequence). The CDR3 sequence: CAWSPHTGATNEKLFF. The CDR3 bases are TGTGCCTGGAGTCCTCATACGGGTGCAACTAATGAAAAACTGTTTTTT.

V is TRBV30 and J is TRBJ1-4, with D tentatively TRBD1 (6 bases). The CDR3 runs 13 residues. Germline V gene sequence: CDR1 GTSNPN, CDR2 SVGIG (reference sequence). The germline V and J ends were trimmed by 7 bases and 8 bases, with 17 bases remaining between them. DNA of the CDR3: TGTGCCTCCACCGGACAGCTACGGGAAAAACTGTTTTTT. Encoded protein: CASTGQLREKLFF.

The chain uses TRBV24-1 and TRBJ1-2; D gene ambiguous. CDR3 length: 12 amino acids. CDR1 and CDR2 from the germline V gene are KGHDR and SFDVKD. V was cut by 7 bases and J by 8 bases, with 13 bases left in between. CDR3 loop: CATSAPGVGYTF. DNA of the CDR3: TGTGCCACCAGCGCCCCGGGAGTGGGCTACACCTTC.

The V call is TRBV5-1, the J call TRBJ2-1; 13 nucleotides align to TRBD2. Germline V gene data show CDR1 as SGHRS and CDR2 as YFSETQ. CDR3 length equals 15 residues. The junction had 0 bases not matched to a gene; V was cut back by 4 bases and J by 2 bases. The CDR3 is CASSGTSGTYNEQFF. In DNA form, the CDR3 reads TGCGCCAGCAGCGGGACTAGCGGGACCTACAATGAGCAGTTCTTC.

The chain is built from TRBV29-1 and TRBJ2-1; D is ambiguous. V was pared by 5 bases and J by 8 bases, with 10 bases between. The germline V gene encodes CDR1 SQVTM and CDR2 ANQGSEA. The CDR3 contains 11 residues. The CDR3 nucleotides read TGCAGCGTTAGAATGGGCGATGAGCAGTTCTTC. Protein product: CSVRMGDEQFF.

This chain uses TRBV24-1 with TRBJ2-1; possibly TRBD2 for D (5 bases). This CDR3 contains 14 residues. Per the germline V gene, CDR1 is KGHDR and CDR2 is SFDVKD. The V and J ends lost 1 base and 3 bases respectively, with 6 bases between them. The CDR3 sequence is CATSDFGSYNEQFF. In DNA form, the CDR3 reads TGTGCCACCAGTGATTTTGGGAGCTACAATGAGCAGTTCTTC.